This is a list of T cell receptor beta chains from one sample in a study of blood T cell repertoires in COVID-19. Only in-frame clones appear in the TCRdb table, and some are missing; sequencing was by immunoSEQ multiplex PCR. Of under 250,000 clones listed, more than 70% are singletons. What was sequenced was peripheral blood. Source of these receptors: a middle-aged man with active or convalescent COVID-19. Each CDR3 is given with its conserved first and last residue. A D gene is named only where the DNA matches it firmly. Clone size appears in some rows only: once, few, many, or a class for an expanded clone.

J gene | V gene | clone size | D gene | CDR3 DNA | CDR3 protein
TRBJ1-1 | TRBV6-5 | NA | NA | TGTGCCAGCAGTTACTCCGGCAGGGTGAACACTGAAGCTTTCTTT | CASSYSGRVNTEAFF
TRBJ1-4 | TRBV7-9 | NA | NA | TGTGCCAGCACCCGGGGTGCAACTAATGAAAAACTGTTTTTT | CASTRGATNEKLFF
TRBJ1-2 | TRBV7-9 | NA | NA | TGTGCCAGCAGCCCCGGAAGGGAGATTCACAACTATGGCTACACCTTC | CASSPGREIHNYGYTF
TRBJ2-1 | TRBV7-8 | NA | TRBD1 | TGTGCCAGCAGCTTACCCCAACAGGGGTCCTACAATGAGCAGTTCTTC | CASSLPQQGSYNEQFF
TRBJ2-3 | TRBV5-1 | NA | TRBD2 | TGCGCCAGCAGCTTATTGACTAGCGGGACTAGCACAGATACGCAGTATTTT | CASSLLTSGTSTDTQYF
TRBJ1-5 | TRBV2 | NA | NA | TGTGCCAGCAGTGGAGGCGAGCCCCAGCATTTT | CASSGGEPQHF
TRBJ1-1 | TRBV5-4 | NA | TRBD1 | TGTGCCAGCAGCTGGCAACCGGGACAGGGGAATGGGGGGACTGAAGCTTTCTTT | CASSWQPGQGNGGTEAFF
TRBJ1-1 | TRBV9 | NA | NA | TGTGCCAGCAGCGTAGATGGGGAGGTGAACACTGAAGCTTTCTTT | CASSVDGEVNTEAFF
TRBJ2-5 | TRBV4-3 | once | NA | TGCGCCAGCAGCCAAGGCAGGCAGTCAGAGACCCAGTACTTC | CASSQGRQSETQYF
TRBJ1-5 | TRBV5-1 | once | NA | TGCGCCAGCAGCCTGGGTGGGGGGACTAATCAGCCCCAGCATTTT | CASSLGGGTNQPQHF
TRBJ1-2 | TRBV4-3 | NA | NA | TGCGCCAGCAGCCAAGAAGGGCAGGGCTCACTATATGGCTACACCTTC | CASSQEGQGSLYGYTF
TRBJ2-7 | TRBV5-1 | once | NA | TGCGCCAGCACCGGGGGTTCCTACGAGCAGTACTTC | CASTGGSYEQYF
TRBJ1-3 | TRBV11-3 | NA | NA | TGTGCCAGCAGCTTAGATGGCAATCTCTCTGGAAACACCATATATTTT | CASSLDGNLSGNTIYF
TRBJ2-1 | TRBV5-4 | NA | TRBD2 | TGTGCCAGCAGCCTAGGACTAGCCTACAATGAGCAGTTCTTC | CASSLGLAYNEQFF
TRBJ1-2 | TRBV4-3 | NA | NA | TGCGCCAGCAGCCATACAGGAAACTATGGCTACACCTTC | CASSHTGNYGYTF
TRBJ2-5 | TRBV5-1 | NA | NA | TGCGCCAGCAGCTTGGACCCGGTAATGGAGACCCAGTACTTC | CASSLDPVMETQYF
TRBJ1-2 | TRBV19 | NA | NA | TGTGCCAGTAGCCACACACCTCAGGGGCTTGGCTACACCTTC | CASSHTPQGLGYTF
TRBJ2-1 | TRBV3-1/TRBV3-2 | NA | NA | TGTGCCAGCAGCCGCCCGGGAACTAGCTCCTACAATGAGCAGTTCTTC | CASSRPGTSSYNEQFF
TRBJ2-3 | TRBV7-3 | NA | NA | TGTGCCAGCAGCCCTCTAGGTGTGGCTAGCACAGATACGCAGTATTTT | CASSPLGVASTDTQYF
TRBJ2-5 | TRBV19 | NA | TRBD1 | TGTGCCAGTAGTATGAACAGGGGAGAGACCCAGTACTTC | CASSMNRGETQYF
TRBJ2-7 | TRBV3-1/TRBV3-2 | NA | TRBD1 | TGTGCCAGCAGCCCTGCGGGGACAGGCCCCTACGAGCAGTACTTC | CASSPAGTGPYEQYF
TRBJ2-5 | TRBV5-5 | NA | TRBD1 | TGTGCCAGCAGATTAGGGACAGGGGGCCAAGAGACCCAGTACTTC | CASRLGTGGQETQYF
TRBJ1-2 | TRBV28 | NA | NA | TGTGCCAGCAGCCCACAGGGTGGGGCCTATGGCTACACCTTC | CASSPQGGAYGYTF
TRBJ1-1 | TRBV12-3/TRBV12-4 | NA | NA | TGTGCCAGCAGCCCCGGGAGTGAAGCTTTCTTT | CASSPGSEAFF
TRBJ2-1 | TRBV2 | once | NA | TGTGCCAGCAGTGAACTTAATGAGCAGTTCTTC | CASSELNEQFF
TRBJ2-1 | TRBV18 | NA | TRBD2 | TGTGCCAGCTCACCCCTAGAGGGACTAGCGGCATACAATGAGCAGTTCTTC | CASSPLEGLAAYNEQFF
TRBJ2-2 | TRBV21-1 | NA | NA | TGTGCCAGCAGCAACAGGAACACCGGGGAGCTGTTTTTT | CASSNRNTGELFF
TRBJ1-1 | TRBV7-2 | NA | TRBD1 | TGTGCCAGCAGGGCGACAGGGGGGGCGAACACTGAAGCTTTCTTT | CASRATGGANTEAFF
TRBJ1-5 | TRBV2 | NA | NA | TGTGCCAGCATGGGGGGGGGTAGCAATCAGCCCCAGCATTTT | CASMGGGSNQPQHF
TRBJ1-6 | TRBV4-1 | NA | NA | TGCGCCAGCAGCCAAAGATATCAGGGGTATGAAGATTCACCCCTCCACTTT | CASSQRYQGYEDSPLHF
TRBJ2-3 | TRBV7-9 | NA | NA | TGTGCCAGCAGCACTAGTGGTGTCGGAGATACGCAGTATTTT | CASSTSGVGDTQYF
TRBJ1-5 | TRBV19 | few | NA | TGTGCCAGTCGAAGGGGGTCTTATCAGCCCCAGCATTTT | CASRRGSYQPQHF
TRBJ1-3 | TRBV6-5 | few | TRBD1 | TGTGCCAGCACCGGGACAGGGGCTGGAAACACCATATATTTT | CASTGTGAGNTIYF
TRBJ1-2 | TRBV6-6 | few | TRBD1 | TGTGCCAGCAGTCCCGGGACAGGGGGCTTGGGCTACACCTTC | CASSPGTGGLGYTF
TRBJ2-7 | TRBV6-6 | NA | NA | TGTGCCAGCAGTTACCTTGACATGGGCGAGCAGTACTTC | CASSYLDMGEQYF
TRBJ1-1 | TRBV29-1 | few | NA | TGCAGCGTTGGGGGGGAGGAGGGTGCCAACACTGAAGCTTTCTTT | CSVGGEEGANTEAFF